Listed below are T cell receptor beta chains from one sample, sequenced in a study of blood T cell repertoires in COVID-19. The repertoire was sequenced with immunoSEQ multiplex PCR; TCRdb's copy has only in-frame clones and lacks some. The sample records roughly 29,000 clones, roughly 93% being singletons. The sample comprised peripheral blood. The source of these receptors is a woman in her 70s with COVID-19, enrolled during active disease. Both conserved end residues are part of each CDR3. Each record gives: V gene, D gene, clone size, J gene, CDR3 DNA, CDR3 protein. A D gene is named only where the DNA matches it firmly. Part of the rows lack a size; the others show once, few, many or a class for expanded clones.

V: TRBV28; D: -; size: -; J: TRBJ1-1; DNA: TGTGCCAGCAGTCCCAACAGGGAGTGGAACACTGAAGCTTTCTTT; CDR3: CASSPNREWNTEAFF
V: TRBV19; D: -; size: -; J: TRBJ1-2; DNA: TGTGCCAGTAGGGCAGGAGAAAGCGGGGACTATGGCTACACCTTC; CDR3: CASRAGESGDYGYTF
V: TRBV9; D: -; size: once; J: TRBJ2-1; DNA: TGTGCCAGCAGCGTAGGAGGGCCCCGGGAGCAGTTCTTC; CDR3: CASSVGGPREQFF
V: TRBV18; D: -; size: once; J: TRBJ2-1; DNA: TGTGCCAGCTCACCACGGGGGGACGGAGGGGGCGTAGAGTTCTTC; CDR3: CASSPRGDGGGVEFF
V: TRBV7-9; D: TRBD1; size: -; J: TRBJ2-7; DNA: TGTGCCAGCAGCGCGGGTGGGGACAGGGTCTACGAGCAGTACTTC; CDR3: CASSAGGDRVYEQYF
V: TRBV2; D: TRBD1; size: -; J: TRBJ1-5; DNA: TGTGCCAGCAGTCCCGGACAGGGTAGCAATCAGCCCCAGCATTTT; CDR3: CASSPGQGSNQPQHF
V: TRBV27; D: -; size: -; J: TRBJ2-7; DNA: TGTGCCAGCAGTTCGCGGGATTTCTTTGACGAGCAGTACTTC; CDR3: CASSSRDFFDEQYF
V: TRBV19; D: -; size: few; J: TRBJ1-1; DNA: TGTGCCAGTAGTCCCTCGAGGACTGCGAACACTGAAGCTTTCTTT; CDR3: CASSPSRTANTEAFF
V: TRBV3-1/TRBV3-2; D: -; size: -; J: TRBJ2-1; DNA: TGTGCCAGCAGCTCCCTCAAAGGGGTGTCCTACAATGAGCAGTTCTTC; CDR3: CASSSLKGVSYNEQFF
V: TRBV5-1; D: -; size: -; J: TRBJ2-7; DNA: TGCGCCAGCAGCTTTACGGGAGCCACCTACGAGCAGTACTTC; CDR3: CASSFTGATYEQYF
V: TRBV9; D: TRBD2; size: -; J: TRBJ2-3; DNA: TGTGCCAGCAGCGGGACTAGCAGCACAGATACGCAGTATTTT; CDR3: CASSGTSSTDTQYF
V: TRBV24-1; D: TRBD2; size: -; J: TRBJ2-1; DNA: TGTGCCACCAGATCGATGGCGGGACTAGCGGGAGACAATGAGCAGTTCTTC; CDR3: CATRSMAGLAGDNEQFF
V: TRBV10-1; D: -; size: -; J: TRBJ1-1; DNA: TGCGCCAGCCTCCCCCCTCCCCAGGGAGCATACGGGGGGCACACTGAAGCTTTCTTT; CDR3: CASLPPPQGAYGGHTEAFF
V: TRBV18; D: TRBD2; size: -; J: TRBJ2-7; DNA: TGTGCCAGCTCACCAGCTTCCCGGACTAGCTCCTACGAGCAGTACTTC; CDR3: CASSPASRTSSYEQYF
V: TRBV5-8; D: TRBD2; size: few; J: TRBJ2-3; DNA: TGTGCCAGCCCACTGGGACTAGCGGGAGGTGACGGCACAGATACGCAGTATTTT; CDR3: CASPLGLAGGDGTDTQYF
V: TRBV28; D: -; size: few; J: TRBJ1-1; DNA: TGTGCCAGCAGTTTAAACAGCGAAGCTTTCTTT; CDR3: CASSLNSEAFF
V: TRBV18; D: TRBD2; size: -; J: TRBJ2-2; DNA: TGTGCCAGCTCACCAATGGCTAGCGGGCTCACCGGGGAGCTGTTTTTT; CDR3: CASSPMASGLTGELFF
V: TRBV27; D: -; size: -; J: TRBJ2-2; DNA: TGTGCCAGCAGTTTGAGCGGCCAAAAACGGACCGGGGAGCTGTTTTTT; CDR3: CASSLSGQKRTGELFF
V: TRBV6-5; D: -; size: -; J: TRBJ1-2; DNA: TGTGCCAGCAGTTACTCTAGCCGAGGTCTCTGGGGCTACACCTTC; CDR3: CASSYSSRGLWGYTF
V: TRBV9; D: -; size: -; J: TRBJ2-1; DNA: TGTGCCAGCAGCGTAGAGGACAGCTCCTACAATGAGCAGTTCTTC; CDR3: CASSVEDSSYNEQFF
V: TRBV7-3; D: -; size: -; J: TRBJ2-1; DNA: TGTGCCAGCACCCTTACTAGCTCGAGCGGTAGTGAGCAGTTCTTC; CDR3: CASTLTSSSGSEQFF
V: TRBV18; D: -; size: -; J: TRBJ2-7; DNA: TGTGCCAGCTCACCCTCCGGACAGACCTACGAGCAGTACTTC; CDR3: CASSPSGQTYEQYF
V: TRBV30; D: -; size: -; J: TRBJ2-2; DNA: TGTGCCTGGAGTGTACGGAGGGGGCCCGGGGAGCTGTTTTTT; CDR3: CAWSVRRGPGELFF
V: TRBV15; D: -; size: -; J: TRBJ1-1; DNA: TGTGCCACCAGCAGAGATCCAGGGTCGACTGAAGCTTTCTTT; CDR3: CATSRDPGSTEAFF
V: TRBV18; D: TRBD1; size: -; J: TRBJ2-1; DNA: TGTGCCAGCTCCCAGGGACAGGGTCGGGTGAATGAGCAGTTCTTC; CDR3: CASSQGQGRVNEQFF
V: TRBV14; D: -; size: once; J: TRBJ2-7; DNA: TGTGCCAGCAGCCGATTCAGTGGGAGAGGGTACGAGCAGTACTTC; CDR3: CASSRFSGRGYEQYF
V: TRBV27; D: TRBD1; size: -; J: TRBJ2-7; DNA: TGTGCCAGCACCCCCTCAGGGGGCGCAATCCTTTACGAGCAGTACTTC; CDR3: CASTPSGGAILYEQYF
V: TRBV5-1; D: TRBD1; size: once; J: TRBJ1-6; DNA: TGCGCCAGCAGCTGGGACAGGGGCGATAATTCACCCCTCCACTTT; CDR3: CASSWDRGDNSPLHF
V: TRBV27; D: TRBD1; size: -; J: TRBJ1-5; DNA: TGTGCCAGAGGGGACAGGGGGGCGCCGCCAACGAGAGATCAGCCCCAGCATTTT; CDR3: CARGDRGAPPTRDQPQHF
V: TRBV5-1; D: -; size: once; J: TRBJ2-2; DNA: TGCGCCAGCAGCTTGGGTTTTGGACAGAGTACCGGGGAGCTGTTTTTT; CDR3: CASSLGFGQSTGELFF
V: TRBV4-1; D: TRBD2; size: -; J: TRBJ2-1; DNA: TGCGCCAGCAGCCAAGGAGCGGGAGGGCTTTTTAATGAGCAGTTCTTC; CDR3: CASSQGAGGLFNEQFF
V: TRBV7-8; D: -; size: -; J: TRBJ1-1; DNA: TGTGCCAGCAGCTTAGTTGTCCCAGGCACTGAAGCTTTCTTT; CDR3: CASSLVVPGTEAFF
V: TRBV20-1; D: TRBD2; size: -; J: TRBJ2-2; DNA: TGCAGTGCTAGTCGGTGGGCGGGACTAGCGGGAGTGGGGGACACCGGGGAGCTGTTTTTT; CDR3: CSASRWAGLAGVGDTGELFF
V: TRBV12-3/TRBV12-4; D: -; size: -; J: TRBJ2-7; DNA: TGTGCCAGCAGCAGCGCGGGCCGCTACGAGCAGTACTTC; CDR3: CASSSAGRYEQYF
V: TRBV28; D: TRBD2; size: -; J: TRBJ2-7; DNA: TGTGCCACCAGGACTAGCGGCGACTACGAGCAGTACTTC; CDR3: CATRTSGDYEQYF
V: TRBV14; D: -; size: -; J: TRBJ1-2; DNA: TGTGCCAGCAGCCCCGGTTCAGGGTGGTATGGCTACACCTTC; CDR3: CASSPGSGWYGYTF
V: TRBV23-1; D: -; size: -; J: TRBJ2-2; DNA: TGCGCCAGCAGTCAATCGGGGGGGCCGAGGGCCGGGGAGCTGTTTTTT; CDR3: CASSQSGGPRAGELFF